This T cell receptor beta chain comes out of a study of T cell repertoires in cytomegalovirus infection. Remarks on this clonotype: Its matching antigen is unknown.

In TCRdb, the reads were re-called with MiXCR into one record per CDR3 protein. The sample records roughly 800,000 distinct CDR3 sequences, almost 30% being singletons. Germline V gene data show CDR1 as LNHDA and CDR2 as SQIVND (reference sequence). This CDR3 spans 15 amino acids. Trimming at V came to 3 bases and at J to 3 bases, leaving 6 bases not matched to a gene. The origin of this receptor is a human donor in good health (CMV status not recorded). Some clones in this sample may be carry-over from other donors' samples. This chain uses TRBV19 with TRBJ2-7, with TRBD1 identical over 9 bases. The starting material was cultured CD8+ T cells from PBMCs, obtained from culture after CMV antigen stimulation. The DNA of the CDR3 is TGTGCCAGTAGTATCCCGGGACAGGGCTACTACGAGCAGTACTTC. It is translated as CASSIPGQGYYEQYF.